The next 18 T cell receptor beta chains were all read from a single sample in a study of cytomegalovirus exposure and HLA in healthy donors (dated by TCRdb to the late 2010s). Receptor libraries were prepared by the immunoSEQ multiplex PCR assay. For the multiplex PCR, a mixture combining 60 forward primers for TCR Vbeta segments and 13 reverse primers for TCR Jbeta segments was used. TCRdb took over this immuneACCESS table, retaining in-frame rearrangements with V and J assigned. Such tables are incomplete; in checked studies, under half of the missing clones stem from an unresolved V gene, and the remainder is unexplained. This sample holds approximately 160,000 clones; 68% were observed only once. The top ten constitute around 3% of the sample. Sequenced: PBMCs. Receptors were obtained from a woman aged 40 to 50 in good health and CMV-seropositive.

This clone has just a few counts. J is TRBJ1-1 and V is TRBV6-6; D might be TRBD1 (5 bases). V lost 6 bases, J lost 4 bases, and 15 bases lay in between. This CDR3 is built from 14 residues. Looked up from germline, CDR1 is MNHNY and CDR2 is SVGAGI (reference sequence). This CDR3 reads CASSNRPGVTEAFF. CDR3 in DNA: TGTGCCAGCAGCAATCGTCCGGGGGTCACTGAAGCTTTCTTT.

The J gene is TRBJ1-4, the V gene TRBV28; no clear D gene. V was cut by 0 bases and J by 4 bases, with 18 bases left in between. The CDR3 totals 18 residues. The germline V gene has CDR1 MDHEN and CDR2 SYDVKM. The CDR3 region is CASSLWRSRLTLNEKLFF. The DNA of the CDR3 is TGTGCCAGCAGTTTATGGAGGAGCCGACTTACACTTAATGAAAAACTGTTTTTT.

The V call is TRBV7-6, the J call TRBJ2-5, with TRBD2 identical over 9 bases. The germline gives CDR1 SGHVS, CDR2 FNYEAQ. There are 15 residues in the CDR3. V was clipped by 4 bases and J by 4 bases; unmatched bases: 7. This chain's CDR3 is CASSSQAGGGETQYF. CDR3 in DNA: TGTGCCAGCAGCTCTCAAGCGGGAGGAGGAGAGACCCAGTACTTC.

In this sample, this clone turned up a few times. V and J are TRBV25-1 and TRBJ2-3; D is perhaps TRBD1 (6 bases). V lost 5 bases to trimming and J lost 4 bases, with 16 bases between them. Germline CDR1 and CDR2: MGHDK and SYGVNS. The length of the CDR3 is 15 residues. CDR3: CASSSGRGPSDTQYF. DNA for the CDR3: TGTGCCAGCAGTTCGGGCAGGGGTCCTTCAGATACGCAGTATTTT.

The gene calls are TRBV18 and TRBJ2-2; TRBD1 matches at 9 bases. This CDR3 has 16 residues. The germline V gene has CDR1 KGHSH and CDR2 LQKENI. The ends lost 6 bases at V and 5 bases at J; junction bases unmatched: 10. This CDR3 is CASSQQGALKTGELFF. CDR3 sequence (DNA): TGTGCCAGCTCGCAACAGGGGGCCCTGAAGACCGGGGAGCTGTTTTTT.

The genes are TRBV5-4 and TRBJ2-1, with TRBD1 matching 7 bases. Germline V lookup: CDR1 SGHNT, CDR2 YYREEE (reference sequence). The J segment lost 2 bases and the V segment lost 6 bases, leaving 14 bases of the junction unmatched. This CDR3 region has 17 residues. The CDR3 coding sequence is TGTGCCAGCAACCTTCCGGATGATGGACAGGCCTACAATGAGCAGTTCTTC. This codes for CASNLPDDGQAYNEQFF.

This chain links TRBV5-6 with TRBJ2-2; TRBD2 might be the D (6 bases). Germline values: CDR1 SGHDT, CDR2 YYEEEE. This CDR3 contains 16 residues. V dropped 1 base and J dropped 1 base, with 11 bases sitting between them. This CDR3 reads CASSLFQGGNTGELFF. CDR3 bases: TGTGCCAGCAGCTTGTTCCAGGGAGGGAACACCGGGGAGCTGTTTTTT.

The chain carries TRBV7-9 and TRBJ2-7; TRBD2 is a possible D gene (6 bases). The CDR3 runs to 14 residues. Germline loops: CDR1 SEHNR, CDR2 FQNEAQ (reference sequence). Trimming shortened V by 1 base and J by 3 bases, and 10 bases separated the two germline ends. For the CDR3, the DNA is TGTGCCAGCAGCTTAGGCGGGAAGGACTACGAGCAGTACTTC. This codes for CASSLGGKDYEQYF. Based on the CDR3 plus reference TRBV7-9 and TRBJ2-7, the full variable domain is DTGVSQNPRHKITKRGQNVTFRCDPISEHNRLYWYRQTLGQGPEFLTYFQNEAQLEKSRLLSDRFSAERPKGSFSTLEIQRTEQGDSAMYLCASSLGGKDYEQYFGPGTRLTVT.

This chain links TRBV19 with TRBJ2-2; 9 nucleotides line up with TRBD1. The CDR3 runs 14 residues. V was clipped by 9 bases and J by 3 bases; unmatched bases: 5. Germline V gene sequence: CDR1 LNHDA, CDR2 SQIVND (reference sequence). Written as DNA, the CDR3 is TGTGCCAGCCAACAGGGGGCTGACACCGGGGAGCTGTTTTTT. Its protein is CASQQGADTGELFF.

The J gene is TRBJ2-1, the V gene TRBV10-3; possibly TRBD1 for D (6 bases). This CDR3 has 13 residues. Germline CDR1 reads ENHRY; CDR2 reads SYGVKD. Trimming pared 5 bases from V and 5 bases from J, leaving 10 bases between. The CDR3 here is CAISLDSNNEQFF. In nucleotides, the CDR3 is TGTGCCATCAGTTTGGACAGTAACAATGAGCAGTTCTTC.

The chain couples TRBV9 to TRBJ1-2, with 7 positions matching TRBD1. Germline CDR1 and CDR2: SGDLS and YYNGEE. The ends lost 3 bases at V and 3 bases at J; junction bases unmatched: 11. The CDR3 extends over 16 amino acids. CDR3 amino acids: CASSGGQFWQDYGYTF. The CDR3 DNA is TGTGCCAGCAGCGGGGGACAGTTTTGGCAGGACTATGGCTACACCTTC.

The count of this clone is one. The CDR3 coding sequence is TGTGCCAGCAGCGGGCGACTAGCGGGGGCCCTATCCTACAATGAGCAGTTCTTC. It translates to CASSGRLAGALSYNEQFF. The chain joins TRBV9 to TRBJ2-1; 12 positions match TRBD2. The CDR3 totals 18 residues. After removal of 3 bases from V and 1 base from J, the junction contained 8 bases not matched to a gene. CDR1 and CDR2 (germline): SGDLS, YYNGEE. The full variable domain, its missing parts supplied by reference TRBV9 and TRBJ2-1, is DSGVTQTPKHLITATGQRVTLRCSPRSGDLSVYWYQQSLDQGLQFLIQYYNGEERAKGNILERFSAQQFPDLHSELNLSSLELGDSALYFCASSGRLAGALSYNEQFFGPGTRLTVL.

The rearrangement links TRBV2 to TRBJ2-7; 7 bases are shared with TRBD1. Germline lookup yields CDR1 SNHLY and CDR2 FYNNEI. Trimming removed 9 bases from V and 2 bases from J; junction bases left unmatched: 16. This CDR3 has 16 amino acids. This CDR3 reads CASNPRPGQSAYEQYF. The CDR3 coding sequence is TGTGCCAGTAACCCTAGACCGGGACAGTCGGCCTACGAGCAGTACTTC.

With respect to this clone: The junction and the germline gene differ at one end; a read error may be behind it. The rearrangement joins TRBV13 to TRBJ2-1, with TRBD1 matching over 9 bases. The CDR3 extends over 14 amino acids. The V gene's germline CDR1 is PRHDT and CDR2 FYEKMQ (reference sequence). CDR3 DNA: TGTGCCAGCAGCCTAGGACAGGGGTTGGATGAGCAGTTCTTC. Translation: CASSLGQGLDEQFF.

The rearrangement links TRBV7-9 to TRBJ2-1; D is possibly TRBD2 (6 bases). The V end lost 5 bases, the J end lost 9 bases, and 17 bases lay between the germline ends. CDR3 length equals 14 residues. CDR1 is SEHNR and CDR2 is FQNEAQ in the germline V gene (reference sequence). The CDR3 nucleotides read TGTGCCAGCAGCCTAACGGCGGGGCTTCGTGAGCAGTTCTTC. Translated: CASSLTAGLREQFF.

The chain combines TRBV4-3 with TRBJ2-3, with 7 bases aligning to TRBD1. Per the germline V gene, CDR1 is LGHNA and CDR2 is YSLEER. The J segment lost 2 bases and the V segment lost 2 bases, leaving 7 bases of the junction unmatched. CDR3 length equals 16 residues. The CDR3 DNA sequence: TGCGCCAGCAGCCAAAATCCGGGACAGACCACAGATACGCAGTATTTT. Amino acids: CASSQNPGQTTDTQYF.

This clone has a single count. This chain joins TRBV27 and TRBJ1-2; D perhaps matches TRBD1 (5 bases). CDR3 length equals 15 residues. CDR1 MNHEY and CDR2 SMNVEV come from the germline V gene (reference sequence). Trimming removed 5 bases from V and 5 bases from J, with 18 bases in between. The chain's CDR3 is CASSVVEGPIYGYTF. The CDR3, as DNA: TGTGCCAGCAGTGTTGTGGAGGGACCTATTTATGGCTACACCTTC.

The chain carries TRBV19 and TRBJ2-7, with D perhaps TRBD1 (5 bases). V lost 0 bases and J lost 3, with 12 bases in between. The CDR3 spans 15 residues. Germline V gives CDR1 LNHDA, CDR2 SQIVND (reference sequence). CDR3 sequence (DNA): TGTGCCAGTAGTATAGATCTGGGGCAGGGCTACGAGCAGTACTTC. Translated, it gives CASSIDLGQGYEQYF.